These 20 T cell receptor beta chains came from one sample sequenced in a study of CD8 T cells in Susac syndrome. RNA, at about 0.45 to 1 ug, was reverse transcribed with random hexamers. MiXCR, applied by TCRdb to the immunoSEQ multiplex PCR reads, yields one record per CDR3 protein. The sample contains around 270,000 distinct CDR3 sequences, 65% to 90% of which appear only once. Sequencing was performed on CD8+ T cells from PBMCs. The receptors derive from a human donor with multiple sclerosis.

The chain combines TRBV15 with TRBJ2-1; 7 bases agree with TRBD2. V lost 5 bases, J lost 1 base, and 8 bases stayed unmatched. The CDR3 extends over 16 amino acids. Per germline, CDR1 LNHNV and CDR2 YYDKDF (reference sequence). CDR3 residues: CATSGRTSGSYNEQFF. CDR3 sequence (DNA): TGTGCCACCAGCGGACGGACTAGTGGGTCCTACAATGAGCAGTTCTTC.

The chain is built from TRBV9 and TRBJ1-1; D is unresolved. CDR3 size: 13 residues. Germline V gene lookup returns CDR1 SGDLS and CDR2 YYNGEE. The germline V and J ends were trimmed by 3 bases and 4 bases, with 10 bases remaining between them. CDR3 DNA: TGTGCCAGCAGCGCCGAGGCGGTCACTGAAGCTTTCTTT. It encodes CASSAEAVTEAFF.

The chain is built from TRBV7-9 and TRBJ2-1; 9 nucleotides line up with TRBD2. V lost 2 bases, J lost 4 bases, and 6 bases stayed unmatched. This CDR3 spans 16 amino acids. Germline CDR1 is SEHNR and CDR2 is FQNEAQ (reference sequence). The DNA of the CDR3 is TGTGCCAGCAGCTTAAGGAGTAGCGGGGGATACAATGAGCAGTTCTTC. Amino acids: CASSLRSSGGYNEQFF.

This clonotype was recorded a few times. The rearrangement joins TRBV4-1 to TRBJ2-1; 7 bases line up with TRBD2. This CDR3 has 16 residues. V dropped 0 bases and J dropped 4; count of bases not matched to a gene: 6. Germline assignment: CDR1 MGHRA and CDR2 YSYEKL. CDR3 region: CASSQDAGATYNEQFF. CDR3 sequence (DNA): TGCGCCAGCAGCCAAGATGCGGGAGCCACTTACAATGAGCAGTTCTTC.

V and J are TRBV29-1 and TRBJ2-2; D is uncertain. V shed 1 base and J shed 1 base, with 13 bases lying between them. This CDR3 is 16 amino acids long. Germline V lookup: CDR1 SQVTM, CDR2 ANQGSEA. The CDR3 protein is CSVEGTMDGNTGELFF. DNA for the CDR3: TGCAGCGTTGAAGGTACTATGGACGGGAACACCGGGGAGCTGTTTTTT.

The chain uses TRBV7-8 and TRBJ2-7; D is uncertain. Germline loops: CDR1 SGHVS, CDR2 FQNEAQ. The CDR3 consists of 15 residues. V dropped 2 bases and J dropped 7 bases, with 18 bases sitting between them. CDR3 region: CASSLWVATDWEQYF. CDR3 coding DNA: TGTGCCAGCAGCTTATGGGTGGCCACTGACTGGGAGCAGTACTTC.

The CDR3 DNA reads as TGTGCCAGCAGTTCTGTCGGACAGGGCGAGGAGCAGTACTTC. Its translation is CASSSVGQGEEQYF. The chain carries TRBV27 and TRBJ2-7, with 8 bases lining up with TRBD1. Trimming cost V 4 bases and J 7 bases; bases outside gene matches: 9. Germline values: CDR1 MNHEY, CDR2 SMNVEV (reference sequence). The CDR3 length is 14 residues.

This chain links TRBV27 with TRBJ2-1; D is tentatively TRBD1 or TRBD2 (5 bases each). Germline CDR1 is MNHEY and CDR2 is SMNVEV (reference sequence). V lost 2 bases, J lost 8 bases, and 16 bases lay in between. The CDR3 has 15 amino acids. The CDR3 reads CASSLKGPGYDEQFF. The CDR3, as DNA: TGTGCCAGCAGTTTAAAGGGACCGGGGTACGATGAGCAGTTCTTC.

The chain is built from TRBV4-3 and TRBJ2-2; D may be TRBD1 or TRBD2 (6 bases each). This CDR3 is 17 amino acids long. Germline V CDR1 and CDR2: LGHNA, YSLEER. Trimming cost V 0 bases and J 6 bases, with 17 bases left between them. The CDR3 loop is CASSQDRGGGRSGELFF. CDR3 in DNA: TGCGCCAGCAGCCAAGATCGGGGTGGGGGGCGGTCCGGGGAGCTGTTTTTT.

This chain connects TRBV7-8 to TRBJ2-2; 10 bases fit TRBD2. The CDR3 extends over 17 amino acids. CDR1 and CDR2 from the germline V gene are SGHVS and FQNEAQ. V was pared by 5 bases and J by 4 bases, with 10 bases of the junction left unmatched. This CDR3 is CASSTPLAGLSTGELFF. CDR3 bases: TGTGCCAGCAGCACCCCACTAGCGGGACTGAGCACCGGGGAGCTGTTTTTT.

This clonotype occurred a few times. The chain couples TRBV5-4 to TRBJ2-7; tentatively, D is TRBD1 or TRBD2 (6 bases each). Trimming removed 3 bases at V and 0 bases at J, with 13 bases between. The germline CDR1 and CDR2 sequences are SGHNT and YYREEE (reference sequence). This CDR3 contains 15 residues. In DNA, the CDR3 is TGTGCCAGCAGCTGGGGGCGGGGCGGCTCCTACGAGCAGTACTTC. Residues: CASSWGRGGSYEQYF.

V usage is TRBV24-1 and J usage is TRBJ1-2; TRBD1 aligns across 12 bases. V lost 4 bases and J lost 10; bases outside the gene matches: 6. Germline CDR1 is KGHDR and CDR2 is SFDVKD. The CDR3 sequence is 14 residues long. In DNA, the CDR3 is TGTGCCACCAGTGACCGGGACAGGGGGCACGACTACACCTTC. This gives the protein CATSDRDRGHDYTF.

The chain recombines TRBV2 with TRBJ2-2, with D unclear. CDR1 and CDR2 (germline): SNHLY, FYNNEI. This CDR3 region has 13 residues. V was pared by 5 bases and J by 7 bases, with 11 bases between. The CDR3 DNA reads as TGTGCCAGCAGTTATCAAACTGGCGGGGAGCTGTTTTTT. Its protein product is CASSYQTGGELFF. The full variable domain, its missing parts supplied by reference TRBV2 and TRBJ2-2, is EPEVTQTPSHQVTQMGQEVILRCVPISNHLYFYWYRQILGQKVEFLVSFYNNEISEKSEIFDDQFSVERPDGSNFTLKIRSTKLEDSAMYFCASSYQTGGELFFGEGSRLTVL.

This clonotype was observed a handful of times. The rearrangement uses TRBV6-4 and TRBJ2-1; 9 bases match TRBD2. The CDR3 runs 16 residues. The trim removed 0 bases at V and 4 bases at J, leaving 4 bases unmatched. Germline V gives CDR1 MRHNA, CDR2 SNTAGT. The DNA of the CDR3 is TGTGCCAGCAGTGACTCGGCTAGCGGGATTTACAATGAGCAGTTCTTC. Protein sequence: CASSDSASGIYNEQFF.

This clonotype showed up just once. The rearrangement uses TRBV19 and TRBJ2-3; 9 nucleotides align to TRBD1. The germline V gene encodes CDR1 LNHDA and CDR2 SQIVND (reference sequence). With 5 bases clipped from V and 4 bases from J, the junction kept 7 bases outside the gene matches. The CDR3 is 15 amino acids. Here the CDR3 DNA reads TGTGCCAGTAGTGCGGGACAGGGAACCCCAGATACGCAGTATTTT. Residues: CASSAGQGTPDTQYF.

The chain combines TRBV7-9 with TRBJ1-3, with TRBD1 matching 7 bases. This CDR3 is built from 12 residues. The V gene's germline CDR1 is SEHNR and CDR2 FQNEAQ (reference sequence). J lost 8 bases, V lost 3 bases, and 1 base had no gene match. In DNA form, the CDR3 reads TGTGCCAGCAGCTTCCAGGGGGACACCATATATTTT. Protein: CASSFQGDTIYF.

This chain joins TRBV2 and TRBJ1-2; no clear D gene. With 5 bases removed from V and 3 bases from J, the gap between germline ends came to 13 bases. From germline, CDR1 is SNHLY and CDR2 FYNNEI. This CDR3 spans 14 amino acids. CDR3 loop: CASSPGLGYYGYTF. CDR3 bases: TGTGCCAGCAGTCCTGGGCTGGGCTACTATGGCTACACCTTC.

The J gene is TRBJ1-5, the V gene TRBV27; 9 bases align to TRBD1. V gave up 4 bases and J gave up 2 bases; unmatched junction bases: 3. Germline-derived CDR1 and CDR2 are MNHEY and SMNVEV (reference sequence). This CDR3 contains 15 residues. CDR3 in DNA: TGTGCCAGCAGTTGGGGACAGGGCGGCAATCAGCCCCAGCATTTT. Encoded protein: CASSWGQGGNQPQHF.

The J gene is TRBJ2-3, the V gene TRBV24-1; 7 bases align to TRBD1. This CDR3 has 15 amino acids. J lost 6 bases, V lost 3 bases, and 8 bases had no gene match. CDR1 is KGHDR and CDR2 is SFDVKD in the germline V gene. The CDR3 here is CATSDLTGPGDTQYF. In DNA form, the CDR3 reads TGTGCCACCAGTGATCTGACAGGGCCTGGGGATACGCAGTATTTT.

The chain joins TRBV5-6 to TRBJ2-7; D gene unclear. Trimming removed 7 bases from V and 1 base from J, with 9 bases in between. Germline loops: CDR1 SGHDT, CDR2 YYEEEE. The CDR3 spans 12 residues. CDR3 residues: CASSATSYEQYF. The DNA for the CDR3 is TGTGCCAGCTCCGCGACTTCCTACGAGCAGTACTTC.